Listed here are 29 T cell receptor beta chains from one sample, sequenced in a study of T cell repertoires in cytomegalovirus infection. These receptors lack a known antigen. TCRdb recomputed calls from the reads with MiXCR, one row per CDR3 protein. Among more than 75,000 distinct CDR3 sequences listed, 25% to 35% were seen once. This specimen consisted of CD8+ T cells from cultured PBMCs, obtained from culture after CMV antigen stimulation. The receptors stem from a human donor in good health (CMV status not recorded). Some clones in this sample may be carry-over from other donors' samples.

This clonotype was counted ten times or more. The chain is built from TRBV12-5 and TRBJ1-5; 7 bases map to TRBD1. V was pared by 2 bases and J by 5 bases, with 9 bases of the junction left unmatched. The germline CDR1 and CDR2 sequences are LGHNT and FRNRAP. This CDR3 is built from 16 residues. CDR3 amino acids: CASGLYWGRGHQPQHF. CDR3 bases: TGTGCTAGTGGTTTGTACTGGGGGAGGGGGCATCAGCCCCAGCATTTT.

J is TRBJ2-1 and V is TRBV9, with a possible D match to TRBD2 (6 bases). CDR3 length: 16 residues. With 4 bases removed from V and 4 bases from J, the gap between germline ends came to 18 bases. In germline, CDR1 is SGDLS, CDR2 YYNGEE. CDR3 bases: TGTGCCAGCAGCCCCTTCTATAGCGGCGTTTACAATGAGCAGTTCTTC. It is translated as CASSPFYSGVYNEQFF.

This chain uses TRBV2 with TRBJ1-2; 7 bases line up with TRBD1. The CDR3 contains 14 residues. Germline V CDR1 and CDR2: SNHLY, FYNNEI. The junction had 13 bases not matched to a gene; V was cut back by 7 bases and J by 8 bases. The CDR3 spells CASILRDRRRGYTF. The DNA for the CDR3 is TGTGCCAGCATTCTCCGGGACAGACGGCGCGGCTACACCTTC.

This clonotype was picked up many times. The chain couples TRBV6-5 to TRBJ2-1; 11 bases are shared with TRBD2. The V gene end was trimmed by 4 bases and the J gene end by 10 bases; junction bases not matched to a gene: 18. Germline-derived CDR1 and CDR2 are MNHEY and SVGAGI. This CDR3 has 18 residues. CDR3 sequence reads: CASSSPPGLAGGPGEQFF. The CDR3, as DNA: TGTGCCAGCAGTTCTCCCCCGGGCCTAGCGGGGGGACCGGGGGAGCAGTTCTTC.

This sequence joins TRBV6-1 and TRBJ2-4; D is unresolved. The V end was cut by 1 base, the J end by 5 bases, with 6 bases between. CDR3 length equals 13 residues. CDR1 is MNHNS and CDR2 is SASEGT in the germline V gene. This CDR3 is CASSEGYQNIQYF. CDR3 bases: TGTGCCAGCAGTGAAGGGTACCAAAACATTCAGTACTTC.

This clonotype was seen many times. CDR3 nucleotides: TGTGCCAGCAGCTTGGTCCCTCCGACCGGGGAGCTGTTTTTT. Translated: CASSLVPPTGELFF. The chain is built from TRBV12-3 or TRBV12-4 and TRBJ2-2; no reliable D call. Trimming stripped 6 bases from V and 5 bases from J, with 13 bases between. The CDR3 has 14 residues.

The sample holds a few counts of this clonotype. The rearrangement joins TRBV6-4 to TRBJ1-1; no firm D call. Germline lookup yields CDR1 MRHNA and CDR2 SNTAGT. Trimming removed 5 bases from V and 1 base from J, with 8 bases in between. The CDR3 is 13 amino acids. The CDR3 loop reads CASSQRANTEAFF. The DNA for the CDR3 is TGTGCCAGCAGTCAGAGAGCGAACACTGAAGCTTTCTTT.

J is TRBJ2-1 and V is TRBV19; possibly TRBD1 for D (5 bases). The CDR3 spans 16 residues. The germline V gene has CDR1 LNHDA and CDR2 SQIVND (reference sequence). Trimming shortened V by 5 bases and J by 2 bases, and 16 bases separated the two germline ends. CDR3 DNA sequence: TGTGCCAGTAGTGAACTGGGGCAGGGTACCTACAATGAGCAGTTCTTC. Translated, it gives CASSELGQGTYNEQFF.

This chain uses TRBV5-1 with TRBJ2-7; no firm D call. This CDR3 comprises 13 residues. Trimming took off 1 base at V and 2 bases at J, with 7 bases between the two ends. CDR1 and CDR2 (germline): SGHRS, YFSETQ. CDR3 in amino acids: CASSLTAAYEQYF. In nucleotides, the CDR3 is TGCGCCAGCAGCTTGACCGCCGCCTACGAGCAGTACTTC.

This clonotype was counted between two and nine times. The genes are TRBV19 and TRBJ1-6; no definite D call. The ends were cut back, 5 bases at V and 10 bases at J, with 12 bases in the middle. The CDR3 runs to 13 residues. CDR1 and CDR2 from the germline V gene are LNHDA and SQIVND (reference sequence). The CDR3 DNA sequence: TGTGCCAGTAGTCAGGCGGGAGACTCACCCCTCCACTTT. It codes for CASSQAGDSPLHF.

This chain uses TRBV5-8 with TRBJ2-5, with D perhaps matching TRBD2 (5 bases). Germline loops: CDR1 SGHTS, CDR2 YDEGEE. Trimming shortened V by 4 bases and J by 2 bases, and 15 bases separated the two germline ends. The CDR3 consists of 15 residues. The CDR3 sequence is CASSPQAGPQETQYF. As DNA, the CDR3 is TGTGCCAGCAGCCCCCAGGCGGGCCCACAAGAGACCCAGTACTTC. The full variable domain, rest sourced from reference TRBV5-8 and TRBJ2-5, is EAGVTQSPTHLIKTRGQQATLRCSPISGHTSVYWYQQALGLGLQFLLWYDEGEERNRGNFPPRFSGRQFPNYSSELNVNALELEDSALYLCASSPQAGPQETQYFGPGTRLLVL.

This clonotype was recorded at least ten times. V gene TRBV2 combines with J gene TRBJ1-1; D is uncertain. Germline V lookup: CDR1 SNHLY, CDR2 FYNNEI. The CDR3 totals 11 residues. V was cut by 1 base and J by 8 bases, with 5 bases left in between. CDR3 amino acids: CASSEGLEAFF. The CDR3 DNA sequence: TGTGCCAGCAGTGAAGGACTAGAAGCTTTCTTT.

There are a few counts of this clonotype. V is TRBV6-6 and J is TRBJ2-5, with 11 bases identical to TRBD2. J lost 3 bases, V lost 2 bases, and 8 bases had no gene match. The CDR3 contains 17 residues. Looked up from germline, CDR1 is MNHNY and CDR2 is SVGAGI (reference sequence). CDR3 nucleotides: TGTGCCAGCAGTTACCTTGGGCTAGCGGGGGGCAAAGAGACCCAGTACTTC. It codes for CASSYLGLAGGKETQYF.

This clonotype was counted ten times or more. The chain employs TRBV12-3 or TRBV12-4 and TRBJ2-3; D unclear. Between the trimmed V and J ends, which lost 5 bases and 1 base, there was a span of 4 bases. The CDR3 has 12 amino acids. CDR3 protein: CASSGGTDTQYF. DNA of the CDR3: TGTGCCAGCAGTGGGGGCACAGATACGCAGTATTTT.

This clonotype has just a few counts. This rearrangement joins TRBV5-1 to TRBJ2-1; D possibly corresponds to TRBD1 (5 bases). V lost 0 bases and J lost 4, with 14 bases in between. CDR1 is SGHRS, CDR2 YFSETQ, per germline. The CDR3 covers 16 residues. CDR3 sequence (DNA): TGCGCCAGCAGCTTGGGAGGACAAAATACATACAATGAGCAGTTCTTC. It yields the protein CASSLGGQNTYNEQFF.

This clonotype was detected only a few times. V is TRBV5-6 and J is TRBJ1-5; a weak D match, TRBD1 (5 bases). The CDR3 has 19 residues. Germline V gene lookup returns CDR1 SGHDT and CDR2 YYEEEE. Trimming pared 4 bases from V and 7 bases from J, leaving 30 bases between. The CDR3 region is CASSATLGRTFLGEQPQHF. In DNA form, the CDR3 reads TGTGCCAGCAGCGCAACCCTGGGACGAACTTTCCTCGGGGAGCAGCCCCAGCATTTT.

The rearrangement links TRBV5-4 to TRBJ2-2, with D unclear. Germline V gives CDR1 SGHNT, CDR2 YYREEE (reference sequence). The CDR3 runs to 13 residues. Between the trimmed V and J ends, which lost 2 bases and 5 bases, there was a span of 7 bases. The CDR3, as DNA: TGTGCCAGCAGCTTTACCGGGACCGGGGAGCTGTTTTTT. Amino acids: CASSFTGTGELFF.

This clonotype was counted only a few times. This sequence joins TRBV7-9 and TRBJ2-7; D possibly matches TRBD1 or TRBD2 (5 bases each). This CDR3 is built from 18 residues. Germline V CDR1 and CDR2: SEHNR, FQNEAQ (reference sequence). With 4 bases removed from V and 3 bases from J, the gap between germline ends came to 25 bases. The CDR3 bases are TGTGCCAGCAGCTCTCCTCGGGGCAACAAACCAGGAGACTACGAGCAGTACTTC. Residues: CASSSPRGNKPGDYEQYF. The whole variable domain, filled in from reference TRBV7-9 and TRBJ2-7, reads DTGVSQNPRHKITKRGQNVTFRCDPISEHNRLYWYRQTLGQGPEFLTYFQNEAQLEKSRLLSDRFSAERPKGSFSTLEIQRTEQGDSAMYLCASSSPRGNKPGDYEQYFGPGTRLTVT.

CDR3 nucleotide sequence: TGTGCCACCAGCACCGTGGAGGCTGGGGCCAACGTCCTGACTTTC. As protein: CATSTVEAGANVLTF. The chain employs TRBV15 and TRBJ2-6; D is possibly TRBD2 (5 bases). Germline V gives CDR1 LNHNV, CDR2 YYDKDF (reference sequence). The CDR3 covers 15 residues. Trimming took off 4 bases at V and 2 bases at J, with 9 bases between the two ends.

In its sample, this clonotype was seen a few times. The CDR3 DNA sequence: TGTGCCAGTAGTATCATCACCGGGGAGCTGTTTTTT. Its protein product is CASSIITGELFF. The chain recombines TRBV19 with TRBJ2-2, with no clear D. The CDR3 spans 12 residues. Germline V gives CDR1 LNHDA, CDR2 SQIVND (reference sequence). V lost 3 bases and J 4 bases, leaving 3 bases between the germline ends.

The gene calls are TRBV6-1 and TRBJ1-3; 9 bases are a match to TRBD1. Trimming removed 6 bases from V and 0 bases from J; junction bases left unmatched: 0. Per germline, CDR1 MNHNS and CDR2 SASEGT. The CDR3 extends over 14 amino acids. The CDR3 protein is CASRGQGSGNTIYF. As DNA, the CDR3 is TGTGCCAGCAGGGGACAGGGCTCTGGAAACACCATATATTTT.

The gene calls are TRBV24-1 and TRBJ2-1; D not resolved. The CDR3 is 13 amino acids. CDR1 is KGHDR, CDR2 SFDVKD, per germline. Trimming left V 2 bases short and J 7 bases short, with 8 bases between. The CDR3 spells CATSDSGQNEQFF. The CDR3 nucleotides read TGTGCCACCAGTGATTCTGGGCAGAATGAGCAGTTCTTC.

V is TRBV19 and J is TRBJ2-1; D not resolved. CDR3 length equals 11 residues. The V gene lost 1 base and the J gene lost 15 bases, with 10 bases spanning the gap. Germline V lookup: CDR1 LNHDA, CDR2 SQIVND (reference sequence). The CDR3 is CASSIGPAGFF. The CDR3, as DNA: TGTGCCAGTAGTATAGGGCCCGCAGGGTTCTTC. Full variable domain (remainder filled in from reference TRBV19 and TRBJ2-1): DGGITQSPKYLFRKEGQNVTLSCEQNLNHDAMYWYRQDPGQGLRLIYYSQIVNDFQKGDIAEGYSVSREKKESFPLTVTSAQKNPTAFYLCASSIGPAGFFGPGTRLTVL.

The chain uses TRBV27 and TRBJ2-7; D might be TRBD2 (6 bases). Trimming took off 5 bases at V and 2 bases at J, with 13 bases between the two ends. Per germline, CDR1 MNHEY and CDR2 SMNVEV (reference sequence). CDR3 size: 14 residues. CDR3 nucleotides: TGTGCCAGCAGTCCCCCGGGAGCCACCTACGAGCAGTACTTC. Its protein is CASSPPGATYEQYF.

V and J are TRBV2 and TRBJ2-1, with TRBD1 matching over 12 bases. Germline CDR1 and CDR2: SNHLY and FYNNEI. This CDR3 has 14 amino acids. The ends lost 10 bases at V and 10 bases at J; junction bases unmatched: 11. The chain's CDR3 is CAIVPGQGAWEQFF. The CDR3 DNA reads as TGTGCCATCGTACCGGGACAGGGGGCGTGGGAGCAGTTCTTC.

The chain joins TRBV7-9 to TRBJ2-3, with 9 nucleotides matching TRBD2. The germline gives CDR1 SEHNR, CDR2 FQNEAQ (reference sequence). The CDR3 consists of 15 residues. The trim removed 5 bases at V and 0 bases at J, leaving 3 bases unmatched. The CDR3 loop reads CASSPGLASTDTQYF. CDR3 nucleotide sequence: TGTGCCAGCAGCCCGGGACTAGCTAGCACAGATACGCAGTATTTT.

The chain joins TRBV29-1 to TRBJ2-3, with D perhaps matching TRBD1 (6 bases). With 6 bases removed from V and 4 bases from J, the gap between germline ends came to 20 bases. Germline-derived CDR1 and CDR2 are SQVTM and ANQGSEA. This CDR3 region has 15 residues. DNA of the CDR3: TGCAGCGTCGACGGGACACAAGGTATCTCAGATACGCAGTATTTT. It codes for CSVDGTQGISDTQYF.

The chain joins TRBV7-2 to TRBJ2-3, with 8 bases aligning to TRBD2. Losses at the gene ends were 3 bases for V and 5 bases for J; bases not matched to a gene: 7. The CDR3 is 15 amino acids. From germline, CDR1 is SGHTA and CDR2 FQGNSA. The CDR3 sequence: CASSFSGGQGDTQYF. DNA for the CDR3: TGTGCCAGCAGCTTCAGCGGGGGCCAGGGAGATACGCAGTATTTT.

The genes are TRBV2 and TRBJ1-4, with D unclear. Germline assignment: CDR1 SNHLY and CDR2 FYNNEI. V dropped 4 bases and J dropped 0 bases, with 6 bases sitting between them. This CDR3 has 14 residues. The CDR3 bases are TGTGCCAGCAGTGGAACATCAACTAATGAAAAACTGTTTTTT. It specifies CASSGTSTNEKLFF.